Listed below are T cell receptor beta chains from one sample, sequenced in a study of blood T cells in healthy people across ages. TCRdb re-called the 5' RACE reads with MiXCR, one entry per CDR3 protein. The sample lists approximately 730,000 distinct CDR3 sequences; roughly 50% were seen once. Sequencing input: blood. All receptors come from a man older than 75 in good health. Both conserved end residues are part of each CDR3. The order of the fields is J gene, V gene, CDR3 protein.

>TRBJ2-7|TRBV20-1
CSAEGLAEQYF
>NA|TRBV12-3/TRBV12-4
CASSRLTMDEQYF
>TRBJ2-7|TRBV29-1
CSFRSRGTYEQYF
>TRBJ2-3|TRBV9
CASSSRTSGRETDTQYF
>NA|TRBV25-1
CASNGGGSPYEQYF
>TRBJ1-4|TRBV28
CASSLGPSGQLNEKLFF
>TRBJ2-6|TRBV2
CAGATSASGANVLTF
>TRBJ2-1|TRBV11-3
CASKLAGAYNEQFF
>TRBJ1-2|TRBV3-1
CASSQDRNRADGYTF
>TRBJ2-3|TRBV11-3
CASSLVSGKAGTDTQYF
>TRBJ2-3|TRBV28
CASSTDRGWDTQYF
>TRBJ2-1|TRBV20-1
CSASWLAGTHNEQFF
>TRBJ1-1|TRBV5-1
CASSLEGLYRPEAFF
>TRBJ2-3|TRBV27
CASSLSPLADTQYF
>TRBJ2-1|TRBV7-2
CASSLSGSDSYNEQFF
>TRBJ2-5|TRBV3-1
CASSQGEGALGETQYF